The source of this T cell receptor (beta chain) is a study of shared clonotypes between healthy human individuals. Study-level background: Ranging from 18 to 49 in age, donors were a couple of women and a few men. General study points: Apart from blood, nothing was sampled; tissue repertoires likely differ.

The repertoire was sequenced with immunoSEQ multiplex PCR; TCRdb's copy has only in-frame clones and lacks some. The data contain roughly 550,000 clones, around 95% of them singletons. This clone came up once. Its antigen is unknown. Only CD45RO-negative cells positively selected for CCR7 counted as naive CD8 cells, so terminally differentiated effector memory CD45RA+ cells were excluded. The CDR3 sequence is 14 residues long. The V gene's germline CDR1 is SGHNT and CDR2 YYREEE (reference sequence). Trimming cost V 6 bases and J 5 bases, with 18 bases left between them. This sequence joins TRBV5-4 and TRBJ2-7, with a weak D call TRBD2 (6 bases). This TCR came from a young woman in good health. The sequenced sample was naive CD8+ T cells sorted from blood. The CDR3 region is CASTNTGTGDEQYF. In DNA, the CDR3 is TGTGCCAGCACCAATACCGGAACGGGAGACGAGCAGTACTTC. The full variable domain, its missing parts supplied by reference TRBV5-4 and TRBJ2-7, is ETGVTQSPTHLIKTRGQQVTLRCSSQSGHNTVSWYQQALGQGPQFIFQYYREEENGRGNFPPRFSGLQFPNYSSELNVNALELDDSALYLCASTNTGTGDEQYFGPGTRLTVT.